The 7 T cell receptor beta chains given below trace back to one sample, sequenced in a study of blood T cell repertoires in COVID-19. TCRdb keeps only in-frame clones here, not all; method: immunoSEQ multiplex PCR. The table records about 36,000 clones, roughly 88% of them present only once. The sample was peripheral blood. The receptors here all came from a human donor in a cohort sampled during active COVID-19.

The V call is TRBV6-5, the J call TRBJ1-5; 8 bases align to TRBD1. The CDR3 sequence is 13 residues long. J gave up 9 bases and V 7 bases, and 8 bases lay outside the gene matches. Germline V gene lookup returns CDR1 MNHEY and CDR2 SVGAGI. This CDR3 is CASTQGAGRPQHF. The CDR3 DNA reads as TGTGCCAGCACGCAGGGGGCGGGGAGGCCCCAGCATTTT.

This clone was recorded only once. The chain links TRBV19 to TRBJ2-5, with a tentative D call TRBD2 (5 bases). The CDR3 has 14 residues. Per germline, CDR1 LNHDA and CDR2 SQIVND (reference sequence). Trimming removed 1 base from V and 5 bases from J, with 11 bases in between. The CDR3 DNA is TGTGCCAGTAGTATAGGCTACGGGGATGAGACCCAGTACTTC. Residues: CASSIGYGDETQYF.

CDR3 coding DNA: TGTGCCAGCAAAGTGACAGGGGGCCTGGGCACAGATACGCAGTATTTT. Protein product: CASKVTGGLGTDTQYF. The chain couples TRBV21-1 to TRBJ2-3; the table gives TRBD1 as D, unverified against the DNA. TRBV21-1 is a listed pseudogene. This CDR3 contains 16 residues.

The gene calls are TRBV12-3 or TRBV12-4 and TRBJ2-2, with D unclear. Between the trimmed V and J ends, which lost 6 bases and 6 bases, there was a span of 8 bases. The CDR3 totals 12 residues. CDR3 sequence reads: CASRFGSGELFF. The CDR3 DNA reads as TGTGCCAGCAGGTTCGGGTCCGGGGAGCTGTTTTTT.

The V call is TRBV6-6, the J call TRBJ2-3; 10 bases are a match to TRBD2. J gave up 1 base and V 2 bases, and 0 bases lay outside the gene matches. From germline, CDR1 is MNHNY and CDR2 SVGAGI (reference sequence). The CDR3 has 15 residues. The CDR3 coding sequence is TGTGCCAGCAGTTACCTAGCGGGGGGCACAGATACGCAGTATTTT. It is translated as CASSYLAGGTDTQYF.

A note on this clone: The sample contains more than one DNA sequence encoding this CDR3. As DNA, the CDR3 is TGTGCCAGCAGCTTGGCAGGGGGCTATGGCTACACCTTC. Protein product: CASSLAGGYGYTF. The chain combines TRBV5-6 with TRBJ1-2; 7 positions match TRBD1. This CDR3 is 13 amino acids long. V lost 0 bases to trimming and J lost 4 bases; unmatched junction nucleotides: 0. The germline gives CDR1 SGHDT, CDR2 YYEEEE.

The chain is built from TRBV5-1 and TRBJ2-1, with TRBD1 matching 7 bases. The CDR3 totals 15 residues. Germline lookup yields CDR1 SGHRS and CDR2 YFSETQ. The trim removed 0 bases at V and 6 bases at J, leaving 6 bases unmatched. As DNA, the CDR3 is TGCGCCAGCAGCTTGGCTAGGACAGGCGTCAATGAGCAGTTCTTC. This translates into CASSLARTGVNEQFF.